This T cell receptor beta chain was captured in a study of Tregs in tolerant kidney transplant recipients. This table comes from immunoSEQ multiplex PCR, and its TCRdb copy is limited to in-frame clones, with some not included. Of some 240,000 clones listed, approximately 83% are singletons. The specimen was CD4+ T cells from blood. The source is a human donor in good health.

The CDR3 sequence is CASSLQQYYEQYF. The CDR3 nucleotides read TGTGCCAGCAGCTTACAGCAGTACTACGAGCAGTACTTC. The chain combines TRBV7-9 with TRBJ2-7; D remains unclear. The CDR3 consists of 13 residues. CDR1 is SEHNR and CDR2 is FQNEAQ in the germline V gene (reference sequence). Trimming took off 2 bases at V and 3 bases at J, with 8 bases between the two ends.